The present T cell receptor (beta chain) was sequenced within a study of T cells in women clearing cervical HPV infection. Study in general: Case blood was drawn a median around 140 days after lesion detection. Study-level points and caveats: TRBV6-7 relative abundance averaged approximately 0.1% in cases and 0.16% in controls. CIN3+ cases had significantly higher TCR repertoire richness than controls, but evenness did not differ.

Points on this clone: Its antigen is as yet unknown. The sequenced fragment ends 3 residues before the CDR3 boundary, so the rest is inferred from the germline J gene.

Sequencing used immunoSEQ multiplex PCR; TCRdb keeps in-frame clones, though not all of them. The sample includes 25,000 to 30,000 clones. V gave up 8 bases and J gave up 7 bases, with 11 bases separating them. Germline V gene lookup returns CDR1 SGHVS and CDR2 FQNEAQ. This CDR3 has 11 amino acids. J is TRBJ1-1 and V is TRBV7-8; maybe TRBD1 (6 bases). The clonotype originates from a woman between 18 and 70 years old with a cervical HPV16 infection that either progressed to CIN3+ or cleared (not recorded which). The source material was blood buffy coat. The CDR3 sequence is CASGQGSEAFF. The DNA read from the CDR3 is TGTGCCAGCGGCCAGGGGAGTGAA.